These 26 T cell receptor beta chains were sequenced from one sample in a study of blood T cell repertoires in COVID-19. Measured with immunoSEQ multiplex PCR; TCRdb has only the in-frame clones, and not every one. The table lists 300,000 or so clones, 87% of them singletons. The specimen was peripheral blood. The receptors originated from a woman aged 40 to 55 who had recovered from COVID-19.

This clone was observed a handful of times. V and J are TRBV2 and TRBJ1-2; TRBD1 agrees at 7 bases. Per germline, CDR1 SNHLY and CDR2 FYNNEI. With 5 bases clipped from V and 4 bases from J, the junction kept 10 bases outside the gene matches. CDR3 length: 15 amino acids. The DNA of the CDR3 is TGTGCCAGCAGTCCGAGTCGACAGGGCGTCTATGGCTACACCTTC. This sequence encodes CASSPSRQGVYGYTF.

The chain combines TRBV24-1 with TRBJ1-1; D gene ambiguous. There are 15 residues in the CDR3. Per germline, CDR1 KGHDR and CDR2 SFDVKD. With 4 bases removed from V and 5 bases from J, the gap between germline ends came to 16 bases. CDR3 nucleotide sequence: TGTGCCACCAGTGACCTGGGTCGAGGAAGAACTGAAGCTTTCTTT. Residues: CATSDLGRGRTEAFF.

The V gene is TRBV6-6, the J gene TRBJ1-1, with 8 bases that match TRBD1. CDR3 length: 16 amino acids. The germline V gene encodes CDR1 MNHNY and CDR2 SVGAGI (reference sequence). Unmatched junction bases numbered 12, after V lost 6 bases and J lost 3 bases. The CDR3 coding sequence is TGTGCCAGCAGACTTCGGACAGGGTACCGCGACACTGAAGCTTTCTTT. This sequence encodes CASRLRTGYRDTEAFF.

The chain has TRBV2 and TRBJ2-5; tentatively, D is TRBD1 (6 bases). With 6 bases removed from V and 5 bases from J, the gap between germline ends came to 19 bases. This CDR3 has 15 amino acids. Germline values: CDR1 SNHLY, CDR2 FYNNEI. The CDR3 loop reads CASSLGQTIMETQYF. Here the CDR3 DNA reads TGTGCCAGCAGCCTCGGACAGACTATCATGGAGACCCAGTACTTC. Full variable domain (missing parts from reference TRBV2 and TRBJ2-5): EPEVTQTPSHQVTQMGQEVILRCVPISNHLYFYWYRQILGQKVEFLVSFYNNEISEKSEIFDDQFSVERPDGSNFTLKIRSTKLEDSAMYFCASSLGQTIMETQYFGPGTRLLVL.

The V call is TRBV6-6, the J call TRBJ1-1, with no clear D. The germline CDR1 and CDR2 sequences are MNHNY and SVGAGI (reference sequence). The CDR3 spans 14 residues. V lost 0 bases and J lost 7, with 12 bases in between. The CDR3 is CASSYSAPSYEAFF. CDR3 sequence (DNA): TGTGCCAGCAGTTACTCGGCCCCCTCTTATGAAGCTTTCTTT.

The chain has TRBV7-8 and TRBJ2-4; tentatively, D is TRBD1 (6 bases). V was cut by 5 bases and J by 0 bases, with 17 bases left in between. The germline V gene encodes CDR1 SGHVS and CDR2 FQNEAQ. The CDR3 runs 17 residues. DNA of the CDR3: TGTGCCAGCAGCCCCCGTGGGGACACTTTAGCCAAAAACATTCAGTACTTC. It codes for CASSPRGDTLAKNIQYF. Full variable domain (remainder filled in from reference TRBV7-8 and TRBJ2-4): GAGVSQSPRYKVAKRGQDVALRCDPISGHVSLFWYQQALGQGPEFLTYFQNEAQLDKSGLPSDRFFAERPEGSVSTLKIQRTQQEDSAVYLCASSPRGDTLAKNIQYFGAGTRLSVL.

V gene TRBV4-1 combines with J gene TRBJ1-2, with D tentatively TRBD1 (6 bases). Trimming removed 0 bases at V and 5 bases at J, with 19 bases between. Germline V gene sequence: CDR1 MGHRA, CDR2 YSYEKL. This CDR3 has 17 residues. The CDR3 DNA sequence: TGCGCCAGCAGCCAAGAATCAGCAGGAACAGGGCGGTATGGCTACACCTTC. Residues: CASSQESAGTGRYGYTF.

CDR3 sequence (DNA): TGTGCCAGCAGCATTACAAGTCCGGGACTACCGTCCGGAGATACGCAGTATTTT. Protein sequence: CASSITSPGLPSGDTQYF. V usage is TRBV21-1 and J usage is TRBJ2-3; the DNA was not compared with TRBD2, the D call given in the table. TRBV21-1 is classified as a pseudogene. The CDR3 is 18 amino acids.

This chain connects TRBV5-6 to TRBJ2-7; 11 bases fit TRBD2. Germline lookup yields CDR1 SGHDT and CDR2 YYEEEE. This CDR3 is built from 15 residues. With 0 bases clipped from V and 2 bases from J, the junction kept 1 base outside the gene matches. This CDR3 is CASSLALAGAYEQYF. The DNA of the CDR3 is TGTGCCAGCAGCTTGGCACTAGCGGGGGCCTACGAGCAGTACTTC.

The chain joins TRBV27 to TRBJ1-2, with 7 bases aligning to TRBD1. Trimming cost V 6 bases and J 5 bases; bases outside gene matches: 6. Germline loops: CDR1 MNHEY, CDR2 SMNVEV (reference sequence). The length of the CDR3 is 13 residues. The CDR3 DNA reads as TGTGCCAGCAGGACAGACAGGGAATATGGCTACACCTTC. Translation: CASRTDREYGYTF.

The V call is TRBV6-1, the J call TRBJ1-4; TRBD1 matches at 7 bases. This CDR3 comprises 15 residues. V lost 1 base to trimming and J lost 8 bases; unmatched junction nucleotides: 7. Per the germline V gene, CDR1 is MNHNS and CDR2 is SASEGT. The CDR3: CASSEVDRVDEKLFF. The CDR3 DNA reads as TGTGCCAGCAGTGAAGTTGACAGGGTTGACGAAAAACTGTTTTTT.

The V and J genes are TRBV10-3 and TRBJ2-7, with D possibly being TRBD1 (5 bases). This CDR3 spans 17 amino acids. Germline values: CDR1 ENHRY, CDR2 SYGVKD. The ends were cut back, 4 bases at V and 0 bases at J, with 19 bases in the middle. DNA of the CDR3: TGTGCCATCAGTGCTCTAGTTCCGAGACAGAGCTCCTACGAGCAGTACTTC. Its protein product is CAISALVPRQSSYEQYF.

This chain uses TRBV29-1 with TRBJ2-5; no definite D call. Germline values: CDR1 SQVTM, CDR2 ANQGSEA. Between the trimmed V and J ends, which lost 3 bases and 1 base, there was a span of 6 bases. The CDR3 sequence is 12 residues long. CDR3 in DNA: TGCAGCGTTGACCCAGGCCAAGAGACCCAGTACTTC. It translates to CSVDPGQETQYF. Combining the CDR3 with reference TRBV29-1 and TRBJ2-5 gives the whole variable domain SAVISQKPSRDICQRGTSLTIQCQVDSQVTMMFWYRQQPGQSLTLIATANQGSEATYESGFVIDKFPISRPNLTFSTLTVSNMSPEDSSIYLCSVDPGQETQYFGPGTRLLVL.

This rearrangement joins TRBV6-2 or TRBV6-3 to TRBJ2-7, with 10 bases matching TRBD2. V gave up 4 bases and J gave up 0 bases; unmatched junction bases: 6. The CDR3 totals 16 residues. CDR1 and CDR2 (germline): MNHEY, SVGEGT. CDR3 DNA sequence: TGTGCCAGCAGTTGGCCGGGACTAGCGTTCTCCTACGAGCAGTACTTC. Translation gives CASSWPGLAFSYEQYF.

This chain joins TRBV19 and TRBJ1-4; the D gene is possibly TRBD1 (5 bases). Looked up from germline, CDR1 is LNHDA and CDR2 is SQIVND (reference sequence). CDR3 length: 14 residues. V was trimmed by 5 bases and J by 2 bases, leaving 9 bases between them. CDR3 amino acids: CASSLRVTNEKLFF. The CDR3 region has the DNA TGTGCCAGTAGTCTCAGGGTTACTAATGAAAAACTGTTTTTT.

CDR3 region: CSASRLGPTNNEQFF. In DNA, the CDR3 is TGCAGTGCTAGTCGGCTAGGCCCCACTAACAATGAGCAGTTCTTC. The rearrangement links TRBV20-1 to TRBJ2-1; no clear D. This CDR3 spans 15 amino acids. Trimming pared 3 bases from V and 5 bases from J, leaving 17 bases between. The V gene's germline CDR1 is DFQATT and CDR2 SNEGSKA (reference sequence).

The chain uses TRBV27 and TRBJ1-3, with TRBD1 as a possible D gene (5 bases). CDR1 MNHEY and CDR2 SMNVEV come from the germline V gene (reference sequence). The V end lost 2 bases, the J end lost 2 bases, and 7 bases lay between the germline ends. The CDR3 is 14 amino acids. The CDR3 DNA follows: TGTGCCAGCAGTTTAGGCAGGGCTGGAAACACCATATATTTT. It codes for CASSLGRAGNTIYF.

The rearrangement joins TRBV6-5 to TRBJ1-1; D uncertain. In germline, CDR1 is MNHEY, CDR2 SVGAGI. This CDR3 is built from 15 residues. V was pared by 0 bases and J by 0 bases, with 8 bases between. The CDR3 sequence is CASSYSFTMNTEAFF. CDR3 nucleotides: TGTGCCAGCAGTTACTCTTTTACAATGAACACTGAAGCTTTCTTT.

There are a few counts of this clone. The chain recombines TRBV20-1 with TRBJ2-3; a possible D gene is TRBD2 (6 bases). Trimming removed 3 bases from V and 5 bases from J, with 15 bases in between. Germline CDR1 reads DFQATT; CDR2 reads SNEGSKA (reference sequence). CDR3 size: 14 residues. The CDR3 DNA sequence: TGCAGTGCTAGTAAAGCGGGTGGGGAAGATACGCAGTATTTT. This codes for CSASKAGGEDTQYF.

This rearrangement joins TRBV2 to TRBJ2-5; D possibly corresponds to TRBD2 (6 bases). The CDR3 sequence is 14 residues long. Germline V gives CDR1 SNHLY, CDR2 FYNNEI. With 0 bases removed from V and 4 bases from J, the gap between germline ends came to 9 bases. The DNA for the CDR3 is TGTGCCAGCAGTGAAGCAGGAGGGAGAGAGACCCAGTACTTC. Its protein product is CASSEAGGRETQYF. Full variable domain (rest looked up from reference TRBV2 and TRBJ2-5): EPEVTQTPSHQVTQMGQEVILRCVPISNHLYFYWYRQILGQKVEFLVSFYNNEISEKSEIFDDQFSVERPDGSNFTLKIRSTKLEDSAMYFCASSEAGGRETQYFGPGTRLLVL.

The J gene is TRBJ2-3, the V gene TRBV29-1, with D possibly being TRBD1 (6 bases). V was cut by 4 bases and J by 4 bases, with 18 bases left in between. Germline CDR1 SQVTM, CDR2 ANQGSEA. The CDR3 sequence is 15 residues long. CDR3 protein: CSVVHVQGLPDTQYF. CDR3 DNA: TGCAGCGTTGTTCACGTACAGGGTTTACCAGATACGCAGTATTTT.

This sequence joins TRBV27 and TRBJ2-7; a weak D match, TRBD1 (6 bases). V gave up 4 bases and J gave up 2 bases, with 12 bases separating them. The CDR3 covers 14 residues. In germline, CDR1 is MNHEY, CDR2 SMNVEV (reference sequence). CDR3 nucleotide sequence: TGTGCCAGCAGTTCAACCGGGACAACCTACGAGCAGTACTTC. Its protein is CASSSTGTTYEQYF.

This chain joins TRBV4-1 and TRBJ2-4; D possibly corresponds to TRBD2 (6 bases). This CDR3 comprises 16 residues. The germline gives CDR1 MGHRA, CDR2 YSYEKL. V lost 4 bases and J lost 0, with 13 bases in between. CDR3 DNA sequence: TGCGCCAGCAGCCGTCGGGAGAATTTAGCCAAAAACATTCAGTACTTC. It is translated as CASSRRENLAKNIQYF.

CDR3 loop: CASSYPVKGDTEAFF. In DNA form, the CDR3 reads TGTGCCAGCAGTTACCCTGTCAAAGGGGACACTGAAGCTTTCTTT. J is TRBJ1-1 and V is TRBV6-6; perhaps TRBD1 as D (5 bases). V was pared by 2 bases and J by 3 bases, with 13 bases between. CDR1 and CDR2 (germline): MNHNY, SVGAGI (reference sequence). The CDR3 loop spans 15 amino acids.

The rearrangement links TRBV7-6 to TRBJ1-3; D is uncertain. Germline CDR1 SGHVS, CDR2 FNYEAQ. CDR3 length: 14 amino acids. The V end lost 7 bases, the J end lost 0 bases, and 10 bases lay between the germline ends. The DNA for the CDR3 is TGTGCCAGCAAAGACTCGAGCTCTGGAAACACCATATATTTT. Translation gives CASKDSSSGNTIYF.

The chain couples TRBV7-9 to TRBJ2-2; weak D call: TRBD2 (6 bases). Germline V gene data show CDR1 as SEHNR and CDR2 as FQNEAQ (reference sequence). Deletions cut 5 bases from V and 5 bases from J, with 15 bases between. The CDR3 loop spans 15 amino acids. The CDR3 DNA reads TGTGCCAGCAGCGTCCGAGGAGGGTTTACCGGGGAGCTGTTTTTT. Translated: CASSVRGGFTGELFF. Combining the CDR3 with reference TRBV7-9 and TRBJ2-2 gives the whole variable domain DTGVSQNPRHKITKRGQNVTFRCDPISEHNRLYWYRQTLGQGPEFLTYFQNEAQLEKSRLLSDRFSAERPKGSFSTLEIQRTEQGDSAMYLCASSVRGGFTGELFFGEGSRLTVL.